This record concerns one TCR beta chain sequence. Original processing notes: Nucleated cell number was recorded as an estimate derived from reference gene primer amplification. Some clones are missing from TCRdb's copy, which holds only in-frame ones; the method was immunoSEQ multiplex PCR. V and J calls plus clone size are reproduced from that table; the DNA served to infer D and trimming. The sample lists under 75,000 clones; 75% to 80% were seen once. This sample is drawn from a study of blood T cell repertoires in COVID-19. About the research overall: Italy, Spain and the United States were the sources of the convalescent and acute COVID-19 samples. From T cells, B-cell-depleted T cells, or PBMCs came the material, which was cDNA or gDNA.

J gave up 6 bases and V 5 bases, and 7 bases lay outside the gene matches. CDR1 GTSNPN and CDR2 SVGIG come from the germline V gene (reference sequence). There are 13 residues in the CDR3. This clonotype originated in a woman of 80 years or more with acute or convalescent COVID-19. The chain combines TRBV30 with TRBJ1-5; 7 bases match TRBD1. Sequenced input: peripheral blood. The CDR3 nucleotides are TGTGCCTGGGAAGACAGGGTAGGTCAGCCCCAGCATTTT. Its translation is CAWEDRVGQPQHF.